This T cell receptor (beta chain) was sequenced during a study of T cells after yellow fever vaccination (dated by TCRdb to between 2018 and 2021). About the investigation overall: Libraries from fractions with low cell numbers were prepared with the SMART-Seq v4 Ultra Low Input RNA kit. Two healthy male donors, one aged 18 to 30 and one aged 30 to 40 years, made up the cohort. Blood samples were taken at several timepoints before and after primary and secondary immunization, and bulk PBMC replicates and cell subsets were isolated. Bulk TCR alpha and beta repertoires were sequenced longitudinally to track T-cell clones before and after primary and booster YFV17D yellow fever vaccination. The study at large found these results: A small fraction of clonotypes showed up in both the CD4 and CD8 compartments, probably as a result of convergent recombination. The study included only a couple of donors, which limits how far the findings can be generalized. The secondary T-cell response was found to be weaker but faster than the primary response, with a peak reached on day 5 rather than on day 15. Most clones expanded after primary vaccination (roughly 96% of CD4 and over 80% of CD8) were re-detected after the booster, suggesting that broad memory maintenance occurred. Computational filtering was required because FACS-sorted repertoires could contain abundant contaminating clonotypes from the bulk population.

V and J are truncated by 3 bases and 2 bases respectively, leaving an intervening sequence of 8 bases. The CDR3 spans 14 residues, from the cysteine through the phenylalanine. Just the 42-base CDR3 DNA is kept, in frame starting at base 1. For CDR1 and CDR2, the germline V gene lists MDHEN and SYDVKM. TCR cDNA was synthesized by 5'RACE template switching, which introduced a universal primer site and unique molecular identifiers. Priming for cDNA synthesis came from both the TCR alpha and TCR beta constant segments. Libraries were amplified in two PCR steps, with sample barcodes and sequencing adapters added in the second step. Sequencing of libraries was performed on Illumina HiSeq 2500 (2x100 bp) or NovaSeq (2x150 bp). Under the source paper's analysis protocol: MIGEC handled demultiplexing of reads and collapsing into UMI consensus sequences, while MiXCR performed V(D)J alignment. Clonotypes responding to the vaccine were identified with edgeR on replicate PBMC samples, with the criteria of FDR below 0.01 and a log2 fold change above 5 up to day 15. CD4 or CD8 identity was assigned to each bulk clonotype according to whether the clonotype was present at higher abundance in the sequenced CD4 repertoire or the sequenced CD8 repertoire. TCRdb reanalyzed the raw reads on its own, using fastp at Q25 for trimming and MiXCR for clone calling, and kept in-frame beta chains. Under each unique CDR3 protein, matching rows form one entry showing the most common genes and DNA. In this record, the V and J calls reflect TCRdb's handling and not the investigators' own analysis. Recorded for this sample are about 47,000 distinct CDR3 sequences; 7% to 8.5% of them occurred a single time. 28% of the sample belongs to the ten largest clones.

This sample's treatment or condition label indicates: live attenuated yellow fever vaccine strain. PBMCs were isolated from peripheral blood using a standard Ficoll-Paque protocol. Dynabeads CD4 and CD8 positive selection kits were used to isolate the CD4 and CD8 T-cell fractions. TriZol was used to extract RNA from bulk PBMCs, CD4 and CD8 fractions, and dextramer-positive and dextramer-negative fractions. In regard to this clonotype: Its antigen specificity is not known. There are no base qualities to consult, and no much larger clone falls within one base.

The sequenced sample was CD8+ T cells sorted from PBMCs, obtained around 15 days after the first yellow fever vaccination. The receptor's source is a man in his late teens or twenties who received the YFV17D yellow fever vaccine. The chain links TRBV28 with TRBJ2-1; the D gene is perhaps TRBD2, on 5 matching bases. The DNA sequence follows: TGTGCCAGCAGTTTGTGGCGGGCCTACAATGAGCAGTTCTTC. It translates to CASSLWRAYNEQFF.